The 21 T cell receptor beta chains in this list originate from one sample, sequenced in a study of healthy donors' naive CD4 and CD8 T cells. Starting from about 0.45 ug of total RNA, TCR libraries were made with linear amplification. TCRdb reprocessed the reads with MiXCR, giving one entry per CDR3 protein. The table has 200,000 or so distinct CDR3 sequences, around three quarters seen once. What was sequenced was naive CD4+ and CD8+ T cells sorted from blood, pooled from several donors. Source of these receptors: a pool of human donors in good health; the sample pools cells from several healthy donors.

The V call is TRBV27, the J call TRBJ1-1; 7 nucleotides align to TRBD1. V was pared by 3 bases and J by 1 base, with 8 bases of the junction left unmatched. The CDR3 length is 16 residues. The V gene's germline CDR1 is MNHEY and CDR2 SMNVEV (reference sequence). Here the CDR3 reads CASSFVPGQRNTEAFF. The DNA of the CDR3 is TGTGCCAGCAGTTTTGTACCGGGACAGAGGAACACTGAAGCTTTCTTT.

The chain carries TRBV29-1 and TRBJ1-1; TRBD1 is a possible D gene (6 bases). The germline V gene encodes CDR1 SQVTM and CDR2 ANQGSEA. The CDR3 consists of 14 residues. V was cut by 4 bases and J by 1 base, with 13 bases left in between. The CDR3 DNA reads TGCAGCGTTGGGGGAAGGGGGTGGAACACTGAAGCTTTCTTT. Its protein product is CSVGGRGWNTEAFF.

V is TRBV5-1 and J is TRBJ2-2; no firm D call. V was shortened by 0 bases and J by 4 bases, with 10 bases between the two germline ends. There are 15 residues in the CDR3. Germline CDR1 reads SGHRS; CDR2 reads YFSETQ. CDR3 region: CASSLAMESTGELFF. The CDR3 bases are TGCGCCAGCAGCTTGGCCATGGAGTCCACCGGGGAGCTGTTTTTT.

This clonotype was found a few times. The rearrangement links TRBV19 to TRBJ1-5; D is possibly TRBD1 (6 bases). In germline, CDR1 is LNHDA, CDR2 SQIVND (reference sequence). The germline V and J ends were trimmed by 6 bases and 5 bases, with 11 bases remaining between them. The CDR3 is 13 residues long. Here the CDR3 reads CASSDRSDQPQHF. DNA of the CDR3: TGTGCCAGTAGCGACAGGTCCGATCAGCCCCAGCATTTT.

The rearrangement uses TRBV6-6 and TRBJ2-5, with 9 bases aligning to TRBD2. CDR3 length equals 14 residues. V was clipped by 3 bases and J by 4 bases; unmatched bases: 3. Germline V gene sequence: CDR1 MNHNY, CDR2 SVGAGI (reference sequence). As DNA, the CDR3 is TGTGCCAGCAGTTATAGCGGGAGCTCAGAGACCCAGTACTTC. Translation gives CASSYSGSSETQYF.

The chain recombines TRBV27 with TRBJ2-7; the D is unclear. Germline CDR1 and CDR2: MNHEY and SMNVEV (reference sequence). The CDR3 covers 13 residues. V gave up 6 bases and J gave up 0 bases, with 9 bases separating them. The CDR3 loop reads CASRLKGSYEQYF. The CDR3 DNA follows: TGTGCCAGCAGACTCAAGGGCTCCTACGAGCAGTACTTC.

The V and J genes are TRBV6-1 and TRBJ1-6; maybe TRBD1 (5 bases). CDR3 size: 13 residues. Germline assignment: CDR1 MNHNS and CDR2 SASEGT. V gave up 7 bases and J gave up 8 bases, with 12 bases separating them. As DNA, the CDR3 is TGTGCCAGCATCGGAGGGGACTATTCACCCCTCCACTTT. It is translated as CASIGGDYSPLHF.

This chain connects TRBV12-3 or TRBV12-4 to TRBJ1-1, with D unclear. V was cut by 7 bases and J by 4 bases, with 10 bases left in between. This CDR3 comprises 12 residues. The CDR3 loop is CASTLGLTEAFF. DNA for the CDR3: TGTGCCAGCACACTCGGGCTCACTGAAGCTTTCTTT.

This chain uses TRBV20-1 with TRBJ1-2; 8 positions agree with TRBD1. V lost 2 bases, J lost 5 bases, and 13 bases stayed unmatched. The V gene's germline CDR1 is DFQATT and CDR2 SNEGSKA (reference sequence). The CDR3 sequence is 16 residues long. The CDR3 sequence: CSARNSALGTGYGYTF. The DNA for the CDR3 is TGCAGTGCTAGAAACTCTGCCCTAGGGACAGGTTATGGCTACACCTTC.

The V gene is TRBV7-2, the J gene TRBJ1-2; maybe TRBD1 (5 bases). This CDR3 is built from 14 residues. V lost 4 bases, J lost 4 bases, and 13 bases lay in between. Germline V gene data show CDR1 as SGHTA and CDR2 as FQGNSA. CDR3 in amino acids: CASSSRQIVYGYTF. As DNA, the CDR3 is TGTGCCAGCAGCTCAAGACAGATCGTCTATGGCTACACCTTC.

The chain is built from TRBV11-2 and TRBJ2-1; 7 bases align to TRBD2. The CDR3 contains 15 residues. Unmatched junction bases numbered 11, after V lost 5 bases and J lost 7 bases. From germline, CDR1 is SGHAT and CDR2 FQNNGV. The CDR3 region is CASSLNGLVSNEQFF. Here the CDR3 DNA reads TGTGCCAGCAGCCTCAATGGACTAGTAAGTAATGAGCAGTTCTTC.

The chain is built from TRBV29-1 and TRBJ2-1; D is undetermined. This CDR3 spans 11 amino acids. V shed 4 bases and J shed 5 bases, with 6 bases lying between them. Germline V CDR1 and CDR2: SQVTM, ANQGSEA. The CDR3 loop is CSVVRDNEQFF. CDR3 DNA: TGCAGCGTTGTTAGGGACAATGAGCAGTTCTTC.

V and J are TRBV19 and TRBJ2-1; perhaps D is TRBD1 or TRBD2 (6 bases each). Trimming shortened V by 5 bases and J by 2 bases, and 10 bases separated the two germline ends. The V gene's germline CDR1 is LNHDA and CDR2 SQIVND (reference sequence). The CDR3 spans 14 residues. The DNA for the CDR3 is TGTGCCAGTAGTGGCGGGACACCCTACAATGAGCAGTTCTTC. As protein: CASSGGTPYNEQFF.

The V and J genes are TRBV29-1 and TRBJ2-3; no reliable D call. V shed 4 bases and J shed 0 bases, with 8 bases lying between them. CDR3 size: 13 residues. Germline CDR1 SQVTM, CDR2 ANQGSEA. CDR3 sequence reads: CSVGRTSTDTQYF. CDR3 DNA: TGCAGCGTTGGCAGGACCAGCACAGATACGCAGTATTTT.

The chain links TRBV29-1 to TRBJ1-1; D is unclear. The CDR3 spans 14 residues. Germline V gene sequence: CDR1 SQVTM, CDR2 ANQGSEA. V was shortened by 3 bases and J by 5 bases, with 16 bases between the two germline ends. The CDR3 loop reads CSVDFTGSRTEAFF. The CDR3 bases are TGCAGCGTTGACTTTACCGGGTCTCGTACTGAAGCTTTCTTT. Complete variable domain (other parts from reference TRBV29-1 and TRBJ1-1): SAVISQKPSRDICQRGTSLTIQCQVDSQVTMMFWYRQQPGQSLTLIATANQGSEATYESGFVIDKFPISRPNLTFSTLTVSNMSPEDSSIYLCSVDFTGSRTEAFFGQGTRLTVV.

This clonotype turned up a few times. The chain carries TRBV6-6 and TRBJ2-5; D call uncertain. This CDR3 spans 12 amino acids. Germline V lookup: CDR1 MNHNY, CDR2 SVGAGI (reference sequence). The germline V and J ends were trimmed by 8 bases and 2 bases, with 9 bases remaining between them. CDR3 residues: CASRPGQETQYF. For the CDR3, the DNA is TGTGCCAGCCGCCCCGGTCAAGAGACCCAGTACTTC.

The sample holds one count of this clonotype. The V gene is TRBV20-1, the J gene TRBJ1-2; weak D call: TRBD1 (5 bases). Per germline, CDR1 DFQATT and CDR2 SNEGSKA (reference sequence). The CDR3 sequence is 14 residues long. The ends were cut back, 5 bases at V and 5 bases at J, with 18 bases in the middle. CDR3 in DNA: TGCAGTGCTGACCCGAGGGGCGCGGGATATGGCTACACCTTC. This translates into CSADPRGAGYGYTF.

The rearrangement uses TRBV6-6 and TRBJ2-3; tentative D call: TRBD1 (6 bases). Trimming removed 2 bases from V and 2 bases from J, with 11 bases in between. CDR1 is MNHNY and CDR2 is SVGAGI in the germline V gene (reference sequence). The CDR3 is 15 residues long. CDR3 nucleotides: TGTGCCAGCAGTTACGACAGGCTCCTCACAGATACGCAGTATTTT. It translates to CASSYDRLLTDTQYF.

CDR3 amino acids: CSVETGGNGYTF. In nucleotides, the CDR3 is TGCAGCGTTGAAACAGGGGGTAATGGCTACACCTTC. This chain uses TRBV29-1 with TRBJ1-2; 8 bases fit TRBD1. The CDR3 has 12 amino acids. Germline V gives CDR1 SQVTM, CDR2 ANQGSEA. J gave up 6 bases and V 2 bases, and 2 bases lay outside the gene matches.

The chain uses TRBV19 and TRBJ1-1; unclear D gene. CDR3 length equals 15 residues. Germline V CDR1 and CDR2: LNHDA, SQIVND (reference sequence). Trimming removed 5 bases from V and 1 base from J, with 14 bases in between. The CDR3 here is CASSWGGGKNTEAFF. Here the CDR3 DNA reads TGTGCCAGTAGTTGGGGTGGTGGGAAGAACACTGAAGCTTTCTTT.

The genes are TRBV5-4 and TRBJ2-7; TRBD1 might be the D (5 bases). CDR3 length: 14 amino acids. The ends were cut back, 1 base at V and 2 bases at J, with 10 bases in the middle. Germline values: CDR1 SGHNT, CDR2 YYREEE (reference sequence). In nucleotides, the CDR3 is TGTGCCAGCAGCTTGCCAGGGTTTACCTACGAGCAGTACTTC. Amino acids: CASSLPGFTYEQYF.